The 17 T cell receptor beta chains below all came from one sample that was sequenced in a study of cytomegalovirus exposure and HLA in healthy donors. It was with 60 Vbeta and 13 Jbeta primers that the PCR ran. Clones were sequenced by immunoSEQ multiplex PCR, and TCRdb holds only the in-frame ones, with some missing. Of under 200,000 clones listed, roughly 72% are singletons. The material sequenced was PBMCs. The receptors were gathered from a woman between 25 and 40 years old in good health and CMV-seropositive.

This chain links TRBV5-1 with TRBJ2-1, with D possibly TRBD2 on 6 matching bases. Trimming shortened V by 1 base and J by 1 base, and 12 bases separated the two germline ends. Germline CDR1 SGHRS, CDR2 YFSETQ. The CDR3 totals 16 residues. In DNA, the CDR3 is TGCGCCAGCAGCTTGTCTCCCCGGGAGTCCTACAATGAGCAGTTCTTC. This codes for CASSLSPRESYNEQFF.

V usage is TRBV5-4 and J usage is TRBJ1-2, with D perhaps TRBD1 (6 bases). This CDR3 region has 13 residues. Germline V lookup: CDR1 SGHNT, CDR2 YYREEE (reference sequence). V was trimmed by 4 bases and J by 0 bases, leaving 7 bases between them. This chain's CDR3 is CASSRDTNYGYTF. The CDR3 DNA follows: TGTGCCAGCAGCCGGGACACTAACTATGGCTACACCTTC.

This chain links TRBV5-6 with TRBJ1-1, with no clear D. The CDR3 is 12 residues long. Trimming left V 5 bases short and J 10 bases short, with 15 bases between. Germline V gene lookup returns CDR1 SGHDT and CDR2 YYEEEE. The CDR3 DNA reads TGTGCCAGCAGTCTCGTTCCCAGTGGAGCTTTCTTT. Encoded protein: CASSLVPSGAFF.

The J gene is TRBJ2-1, the V gene TRBV4-3; D ambiguous. The V end was cut by 0 bases, the J end by 4 bases, with 7 bases between. The CDR3 spans 14 residues. The germline V gene encodes CDR1 LGHNA and CDR2 YSLEER. Written as DNA, the CDR3 is TGCGCCAGCAGCCAAGATGGTCGGTACAATGAGCAGTTCTTC. Encoded protein: CASSQDGRYNEQFF.

The chain has TRBV30 and TRBJ1-5; TRBD1 aligns across 8 bases. The germline gives CDR1 GTSNPN, CDR2 SVGIG (reference sequence). Germline trimming cut 4 bases from V and 8 bases from J; bases unmatched to any gene: 13. The CDR3 spans 15 residues. CDR3 coding DNA: TGTGCCTGGAAAAGTGGGGGACAGGCCGGGGAGCCCCAGCATTTT. It encodes CAWKSGGQAGEPQHF. Filled out from reference TRBV30 and TRBJ1-5, the complete variable domain reads SQTIHQWPATLVQPVGSPLSLECTVEGTSNPNLYWYRQAAGRGLQLLFYSVGIGQISSEVPQNLSASRPQDRQFILSSKKLLLSDSGFYLCAWKSGGQAGEPQHFGDGTRLSIL.

This clone has a handful of counts. V gene TRBV30 combines with J gene TRBJ1-1; D unclear. Trimming took off 5 bases at V and 0 bases at J, with 7 bases between the two ends. The CDR3 is made up of 12 amino acids. Germline V gene data show CDR1 as GTSNPN and CDR2 as SVGIG (reference sequence). The CDR3 DNA is TGTGCCTGGGGCAGGTTGAACACTGAAGCTTTCTTT. It yields the protein CAWGRLNTEAFF.

This clone was counted between two and nine times. The chain recombines TRBV7-2 with TRBJ1-4; D might be TRBD1 (5 bases). The CDR3 has 15 residues. The V gene's germline CDR1 is SGHTA and CDR2 FQGNSA. V shed 5 bases and J shed 4 bases, with 14 bases lying between them. The CDR3 coding sequence is TGTGCCAGCAGCATCCGTTGGGGCCGTAATGAAAAACTGTTTTTT. Encoded protein: CASSIRWGRNEKLFF.

This chain connects TRBV7-2 to TRBJ2-3; TRBD2 matches at 10 bases. Germline-derived CDR1 and CDR2 are SGHTA and FQGNSA. V shed 3 bases and J 3 bases; nucleotides not matched to a gene: 6. CDR3 size: 16 residues. CDR3 sequence: CASSFVSGRHTDTQYF. Here the CDR3 DNA reads TGTGCCAGCAGCTTCGTTAGCGGGAGGCATACAGATACGCAGTATTTT.

This clone appeared a single time. The rearrangement links TRBV28 to TRBJ1-2; 7 bases are shared with TRBD1. The trim removed 6 bases at V and 1 base at J, leaving 2 bases unmatched. Germline values: CDR1 MDHEN, CDR2 SYDVKM. The CDR3 sequence is 13 residues long. The CDR3 DNA follows: TGTGCCAGCAGGGGGACAGTTAACTATGGCTACACCTTC. Translation gives CASRGTVNYGYTF.

For the CDR3, the DNA is TGTGCCAGCAGCTTAAAGCAGGCCTACAATGAGCAGTTCTTC. Protein product: CASSLKQAYNEQFF. The rearrangement uses TRBV7-8 and TRBJ2-1; D is unclear. Trimming removed 2 bases at V and 2 bases at J, with 7 bases between. The CDR3 covers 14 residues. Germline-derived CDR1 and CDR2 are SGHVS and FQNEAQ.

This rearrangement joins TRBV7-9 to TRBJ1-4; TRBD1 aligns across 9 bases. The germline V gene encodes CDR1 SEHNR and CDR2 FQNEAQ (reference sequence). The CDR3 spans 15 residues. After removal of 4 bases from V and 4 bases from J, the junction contained 4 bases not matched to a gene. The DNA of the CDR3 is TGTGCCAGCAGCTCGACAGGGGGAGGTAATGAAAAACTGTTTTTT. The encoded protein is CASSSTGGGNEKLFF.

The chain carries TRBV7-8 and TRBJ1-5; the match to TRBD1 covers 8 bases. Looked up from germline, CDR1 is SGHVS and CDR2 is FQNEAQ. This CDR3 has 16 residues. V dropped 5 bases and J dropped 4; count of bases not matched to a gene: 10. The CDR3 here is CASSHLRGPRNQPQHF. The CDR3, as DNA: TGTGCCAGCAGCCATCTCAGGGGGCCTCGTAATCAGCCCCAGCATTTT.

The J gene is TRBJ1-2, the V gene TRBV2; 10 bases match TRBD1. The CDR3 has 15 amino acids. The V and J ends lost 4 bases and 3 bases, in that order; junction bases with no gene match: 5. CDR1 SNHLY and CDR2 FYNNEI come from the germline V gene. CDR3 nucleotides: TGTGCCAGCAGTGGACAGACAGGGGGCTACTATGGCTACACCTTC. Protein product: CASSGQTGGYYGYTF.

The V and J genes are TRBV5-1 and TRBJ2-5, with D perhaps TRBD2 (6 bases). V gave up 0 bases and J gave up 3 bases, with 9 bases separating them. Germline V gene sequence: CDR1 SGHRS, CDR2 YFSETQ. The CDR3 extends over 14 amino acids. This chain's CDR3 is CASSLVAGKETQYF. The CDR3 bases are TGCGCCAGCAGCTTGGTCGCGGGGAAAGAGACCCAGTACTTC.

This chain joins TRBV14 and TRBJ2-7; 7 bases are shared with TRBD2. Germline CDR1 SGHDN, CDR2 FVKESK. The trim removed 4 bases at V and 0 bases at J, leaving 3 bases unmatched. This CDR3 region has 14 residues. The CDR3 reads CASSRRLASYEQYF. CDR3 nucleotide sequence: TGTGCCAGCAGCCGACGACTAGCCTCCTACGAGCAGTACTTC.

The chain combines TRBV25-1 with TRBJ1-2; D not certain. The CDR3 runs 15 residues. Trimming pared 1 base from V and 0 bases from J, leaving 9 bases between. Per the germline V gene, CDR1 is MGHDK and CDR2 is SYGVNS. The CDR3 here is CASSEWQETNYGYTF. The CDR3 coding sequence is TGTGCCAGCAGTGAATGGCAGGAAACTAACTATGGCTACACCTTC.

The V gene is TRBV5-4, the J gene TRBJ1-1; no reliable D call. The CDR3 length is 14 residues. V was trimmed by 0 bases and J by 0 bases, leaving 6 bases between them. Germline CDR1 is SGHNT and CDR2 is YYREEE (reference sequence). The DNA for the CDR3 is TGTGCCAGCAGCTTGGGCCAGATGAACACTGAAGCTTTCTTT. Protein: CASSLGQMNTEAFF.